The rows below give T cell receptor beta chains drawn from one sample of a study of T cells in localized non-small cell lung cancer. Data came from immunoSEQ multiplex PCR; TCRdb stores just in-frame clones and leaves some out. The sample has about 18,000 clones; over 80% are singletons. This sample comprised peripheral blood, obtained before any cancer treatment. The source is a woman between 35 and 70 years old with stage I lung adenocarcinoma. Both conserved end residues are part of each CDR3. A D gene is named only where the DNA matches it firmly. For some rows the clone size is stated as once, few or many, or as a class when expanded; others skip it.

>NA|TRBV6-5|TRBJ1-4|NA
CASSYVRGGAREKLFF
TGTGCCAGCAGTTACGTGCGGGGGGGGGCGCGGGAAAAACTGTTTTTT
>NA|TRBV5-4|TRBJ2-7|NA
CASSRYAGGPWEQYF
TGTGCCAGCAGCCGCTACGCAGGGGGGCCCTGGGAGCAGTACTTC
>NA|TRBV27|TRBJ1-4|NA
CASSSVATNEKLFF
TGTGCCAGCAGTTCGGTGGCAACTAATGAAAAACTGTTTTTT
>NA|TRBV7-3|TRBJ2-1|NA
CASSQTSYNEQFF
TGTGCCAGCAGTCAGACTAGTTACAATGAGCAGTTCTTC
>once|TRBV27|TRBJ2-7|NA
CASSPSNWGAEQYF
TGTGCCAGCAGCCCCTCGAATTGGGGGGCTGAGCAGTACTTC
>NA|TRBV2|TRBJ2-7|TRBD1
CASSGQGAGEQYF
TGTGCCAGCAGTGGACAGGGGGCGGGAGAGCAGTACTTC
>NA|TRBV30|TRBJ2-3|TRBD2
CAWSGAGRVPDTQYF
TGTGCCTGGAGCGGGGCGGGGAGGGTCCCAGATACGCAGTATTTT
>NA|TRBV5-1|TRBJ2-5|NA
CASSSNQETQYF
TGCGCCAGCAGCTCGAACCAAGAGACCCAGTACTTC
>NA|TRBV7-2|TRBJ2-5|NA
CASSFQGHQETQYF
TGTGCCAGCAGCTTCCAGGGACACCAAGAGACCCAGTACTTC
>NA|TRBV18|TRBJ2-2|NA
CASSPVQGNTGELFF
TGTGCCAGCTCACCAGTACAGGGGAACACCGGGGAGCTGTTTTTT
>NA|TRBV19|TRBJ1-1|TRBD1
CATRTGQGNTEAFF
TGTGCCACTAGGACAGGGCAGGGGAACACTGAAGCTTTCTTT
>NA|TRBV6-9|TRBJ2-7|NA
CASSYSTRGDYEQYF
TGTGCCAGCAGTTACTCGACGCGGGGCGACTACGAGCAGTACTTC
>NA|TRBV7-2|TRBJ2-3|TRBD2
CASTRGRGYSGRSADTQYF
TGTGCCAGCACCAGAGGGAGGGGTTATAGCGGGAGGTCTGCAGATACGCAGTATTTT
>NA|TRBV5-4|TRBJ1-5|TRBD1
CASSPGGTGEPQHF
TGTGCCAGCAGCCCAGGCGGGACAGGCGAGCCCCAGCATTTT
>once|TRBV19|TRBJ2-2|NA
CASSPDYTNTGELFF
TGTGCCAGTAGTCCAGATTATACGAACACCGGGGAGCTGTTTTTT
>NA|TRBV5-4|TRBJ2-1|TRBD2
CASSLELAGDNEQFF
TGTGCCAGCAGCTTGGAGTTAGCGGGAGACAATGAGCAGTTCTTC